This section outlines one T cell receptor beta chain sequence together with its context. TCRdb's copy holds only in-frame clones and misses some; the assay was immunoSEQ multiplex PCR. In the table there are approximately 350,000 clones, about 97% of which are singletons. The data were obtained in a study of shared clonotypes between healthy human individuals. Looked up from germline, CDR1 is MGHDK and CDR2 is SYGVNS. Trimming shortened V by 0 bases and J by 12 bases, and 11 bases separated the two germline ends. The CDR3 totals 12 residues. Sequencing was done on a sample of memory CD8+ T cells sorted from blood. The subset was: CD45RO+ cells pooled with CCR7-negative TemRA cells. V usage is TRBV25-1 and J usage is TRBJ1-1, with a weak D call TRBD1 (5 bases). The receptor was isolated from a man younger than 45 in good health. The CDR3 loop reads CASSEYRGETFF. The CDR3 region has the DNA TGTGCCAGCAGTGAATATAGGGGTGAGACTTTCTTT.